This T cell receptor (beta chain) originates from a study of T-cell memory formation after mild COVID-19. TCRdb reanalysed the 5' RACE reads using MiXCR and keeps one entry per CDR3 protein. Of around 200,000 distinct CDR3 sequences in the sample, 27% were seen once. The junction had 4 bases not matched to a gene; V was cut back by 1 base and J by 10 bases. The CDR3 length is 13 residues. Germline V gene sequence: CDR1 MNHEY, CDR2 SVGAGI. A remark on this clonotype: Its antigen is still unknown.

Findings and caveats of the study: Clones shrinking between day 15 and 85 showed a balanced CD4/CD8 split, and those that grew later tilted toward CD4+.

This clonotype was sampled from an adult woman who had mild COVID-19 (a few samples of this study predate the infection). Cell type and time point are not known. This chain connects TRBV6-5 to TRBJ1-2; 9 nucleotides line up with TRBD1. The sample taken for sequencing was PBMCs or a T cell subset sorted from them (not recorded which). This CDR3 reads CASSYWGQGDYTF. The CDR3 DNA follows: TGTGCCAGCAGTTACTGGGGACAGGGCGACTACACCTTC.